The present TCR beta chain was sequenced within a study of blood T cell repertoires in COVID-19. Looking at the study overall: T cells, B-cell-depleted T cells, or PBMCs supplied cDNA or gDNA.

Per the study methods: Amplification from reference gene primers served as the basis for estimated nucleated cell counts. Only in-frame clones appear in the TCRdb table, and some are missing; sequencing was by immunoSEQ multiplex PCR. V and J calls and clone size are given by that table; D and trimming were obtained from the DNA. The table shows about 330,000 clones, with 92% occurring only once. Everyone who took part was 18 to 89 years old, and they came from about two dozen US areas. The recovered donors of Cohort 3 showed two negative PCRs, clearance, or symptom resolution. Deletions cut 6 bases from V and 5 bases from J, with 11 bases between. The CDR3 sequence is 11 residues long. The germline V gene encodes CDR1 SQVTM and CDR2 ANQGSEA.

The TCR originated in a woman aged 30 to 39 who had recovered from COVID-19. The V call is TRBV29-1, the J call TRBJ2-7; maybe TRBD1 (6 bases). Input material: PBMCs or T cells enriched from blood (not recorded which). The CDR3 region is CSVSAGDEQYF. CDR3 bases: TGCAGCGTATCAGCAGGGGACGAGCAGTACTTC.